This T cell receptor (beta chain) was captured in a study of CD4 T cells in relation to SARS-CoV-2 and coronaviruses (dated by TCRdb to the early 2020s). Looking at the study overall: In the ViraFEST assay, PBMCs were cultured with antigen for about eleven days, after which TCR beta CDR3s were sequenced to identify clonal expansions specific to the antigen. An HIV-1 Nef peptide pool or a culture without peptide was used as the negative reference condition. Shared crossreactive spike epitopes were mapped to their HLA restriction using patient-derived lymphoblastoid cell lines. At the level of individual TCR clonotypes, the study evaluated whether memory CD4+ T cells crossreact between the spike proteins of SARS-CoV-2 and those of common cold coronaviruses. Samples from a few pre-COVID donors and the naive versus memory experiments were sequenced with the Adaptive Biotechnologies TCR-sequencing kit; other data were Illumina-based. Expansion assays from other donors in the study were sequenced with a different, Illumina-based TCR-beta assay. The paper's findings and limits, for the study overall: Crossreactivity analysis centred on spike protein, so crossreactivity against other viral proteins was not assessed. Pre-pandemic and post-infection samples were not both contributed by any donor, so tracing of the source of pre-existing responses was limited. Crossreactive clones showed significantly weaker SARS-CoV-2-driven expansion than monoreactive clones, consistent with antigenic imprinting. In 65% to 70% of donors, memory CD4+ clonotypes turned up that crossrecognized SARS-CoV-2 and at least one common cold coronavirus spike. Small numbers of patients and of tested TCRs were a limitation of the study.

CD4+ T cells from unexposed donors were collected before the COVID-19 pandemic (2011-2018). The EasySep CD4+ T cell isolation kit was used to isolate CD4+ T cells once the cultures had run for 10 to 11 days. As cell number allowed, CD4+ T cells from unexposed donors were tested for reactivity to SARS-CoV-2 S and N and to four common cold coronavirus spike pools. Two million PBMCs per well were cultured in IMDM with approximately 5% human AB serum and around 10 IU/ml IL-2. Half of the culture medium was replaced with fresh IL-2-containing medium on days 3 and 7. Each peptide culture condition was generally run in triplicate replicate wells. The leukapheresis product used for the unexposed donors was purchased from a commercial source. PBMCs were isolated from leukapheresis product or whole blood by Ficoll-Paque PLUS gradient centrifugation. The PBMCs went either fresh into the expansion assay or into cryopreservation at -140 degrees C. The QIAamp Micro DNA Kit was used to extract genomic DNA from the CD4+ T cells.

Receptor amplification or capture employed the immunoSEQ multiplex PCR assay. From the authors' description of their analysis: During preprocessing, nonproductive sequences were removed, as were CDR3s that did not start with C, did not end with F or W, or were shorter than 7 amino acids. The MANAFEST web app was used to call antigen-specific clonotypes on the basis of expansion compared with the reference and with other culture wells. A clone was considered positive if significant expansion relative to the reference culture was observed in 2 of 3 replicate wells at an FDR below 0.05. A further requirement for positive clones was significant expansion compared with all other tandem wells, along with an odds ratio above 5. After three terminal residues were trimmed from each end, CDR3 homology was quantified as pairwise Levenshtein distance using the stringdist R package. The table was pulled from immuneACCESS by TCRdb, which kept in-frame rearrangements only. Such tables lose some clones; where checked, under half of the loss comes from unresolved V genes, and the rest has no known cause. The D gene and trimming were derived from the DNA, and the V and J assignments and clone size from that table. The sample profile shows 18,000 or so clones; 78% of them were found once. The top ten constitute about 21% of the sample.

As regards this clone: The antigen it binds to is not known. Per-nucleotide qualities are absent, and no much larger clonotype sits a single base away.

CDR1 and CDR2, looked up from the germline V gene, are SGHRS and YFSETQ. From the cysteine up to the phenylalanine, the CDR3 has a length of 14 residues. Just the 42-base CDR3 DNA is kept, in frame starting at base 1. The junction carries 11 bases between V and J, which are trimmed by 4 bases and 2 bases respectively. Input material: CD4+ T cells from PBMCs, cultured in vitro. The chain uses TRBV5-1 and TRBJ2-3, with the D gene not clear enough to name. This TCR was recovered from a human donor in good health. The DNA reads as follows: TGCGCCAGCAGCCCAACCGCGCCCACAGATACGCAGTATTTT. Translated, it reads CASSPTAPTDTQYF. The reference TRBV5-1 and TRBJ2-3 proteins fill in what lies around the CDR3, so the full variable domain reads KAGVTQTPRYLIKTRGQQVTLSCSPISGHRSVSWYQQTPGQGLQFLFEYFSETQRNKGNFPGRFSGRQFSNSRSEMNVSTLELGDSALYLCASSPTAPTDTQYFGPGTRLTVL.